This TCR beta chain was found in a study of graft-versus-host responses after intestinal transplantation. Study-level findings and limits: GvH clones turned up in recipient marrow; some had shown up first in ileum or blood. Allografts of one patient group, those with graft-donor T cell macrochimerism, had high graft-versus-host to host-versus-graft clonal ratios.

Sequencing used immunoSEQ multiplex PCR; TCRdb keeps in-frame clones, though not all of them. Of over 9,000 clones in the sample, around 87% were seen once. With respect to this clone: Its antigen is currently unknown.

The CDR3 runs to 18 residues. The V and J ends lost 2 bases and 3 bases, in that order; junction bases with no gene match: 13. This rearrangement joins TRBV23-1 to TRBJ2-1; TRBD2 matches 7 bases. TRBV23-1 is marked as an open reading frame, function uncertain. This TCR derives from a human patient who received an intestinal transplant, so some T cells may come from the graft donor. Source: PBMCs, taken approximately 240 days after intestinal transplant. CDR3 nucleotides: TGCGCCAGCAGTCAACGTAGGCGGTGGCGGGAGCACTACAATGAGCAGTTCTTC. This gives the protein CASSQRRRWREHYNEQFF.